Shown below are 6 T cell receptor beta chains from a single sample sequenced in a study of T cell responses to AZD1222 COVID-19 vaccine. The repertoire was sequenced with immunoSEQ multiplex PCR; TCRdb's copy has only in-frame clones and lacks some. The sample lists under 150,000 clones; approximately 89% were seen once. The specimen comprised peripheral blood, sampled 28 days after the second AZD1222 dose. These receptors all come from an adult who received the AZD1222 COVID-19 vaccine.

The chain joins TRBV18 to TRBJ1-1; D gene ambiguous. Germline lookup yields CDR1 KGHSH and CDR2 LQKENI. This CDR3 contains 13 residues. With 0 bases removed from V and 4 bases from J, the gap between germline ends came to 6 bases. CDR3 nucleotides: TGTGCCAGCTCACCACCCGTATCCACTGAAGCTTTCTTT. Its protein is CASSPPVSTEAFF.

This chain connects TRBV7-2 to TRBJ2-1; maybe TRBD2 (5 bases). Trimming left V 3 bases short and J 6 bases short, with 9 bases between. CDR3 length: 13 residues. Germline CDR1 SGHTA, CDR2 FQGNSA. The CDR3 here is CASSFYGVNEQFF. The CDR3 nucleotides read TGTGCCAGCAGCTTTTACGGGGTCAATGAGCAGTTCTTC.

The genes are TRBV5-4 and TRBJ1-1; D not resolved. In germline, CDR1 is SGHNT, CDR2 YYREEE (reference sequence). The CDR3 has 14 residues. V lost 2 bases and J lost 5, with 13 bases in between. This CDR3 is CASSFFTAGTEAFF. Written as DNA, the CDR3 is TGTGCCAGCAGCTTTTTTACAGCGGGGACTGAAGCTTTCTTT.

Here the CDR3 reads CATNRSGANVLTF. The CDR3 coding sequence is TGTGCCACGAACAGATCTGGGGCCAACGTCCTGACTTTC. The chain has TRBV24-1 and TRBJ2-6; D is unclear. The CDR3 is 13 amino acids. V was shortened by 10 bases and J by 1 base, with 7 bases between the two germline ends. Germline values: CDR1 KGHDR, CDR2 SFDVKD.

The V and J genes are TRBV2 and TRBJ1-5, with D hard to call. This CDR3 comprises 13 residues. Germline values: CDR1 SNHLY, CDR2 FYNNEI. Trimming took 5 bases from V and 4 from J, leaving 9 bases between them. The CDR3 DNA reads as TGTGCCAGCAGTTACCATCCTAATCAGCCCCAGCATTTT. Its translation: CASSYHPNQPQHF.

J is TRBJ2-1 and V is TRBV5-1; D gene uncertain. The CDR3 consists of 14 residues. V gave up 0 bases and J gave up 5 bases, with 9 bases separating them. Per germline, CDR1 SGHRS and CDR2 YFSETQ. CDR3 residues: CASSLALPNNEQFF. The CDR3 DNA reads TGCGCCAGCAGCTTGGCCCTCCCCAACAATGAGCAGTTCTTC.